One T cell receptor (beta chain) is described in this entry. This entry belongs to a study of OX40 agonist ivuxolimab in advanced cancers. On the study more broadly: Those treated in dose escalation had hepatocellular carcinoma, melanoma, renal cell cancer or head and neck cancer.

Some clones are missing from TCRdb's copy, which holds only in-frame ones; the method was immunoSEQ multiplex PCR. The repertoire consists of roughly 100,000 clones, with roughly 88% occurring once and the leading ten covering 3% to 4%. V dropped 5 bases and J dropped 8 bases, with 12 bases sitting between them. This CDR3 contains 12 residues. Germline values: CDR1 SGHTA, CDR2 FQGNSA. The TCR originated in an adult with an advanced solid tumor such as melanoma, head and neck, liver or kidney cancer. The source material was CD4+ or CD8+ T cells sorted from blood, sampled in a trial of the OX40 agonist ivuxolimab. V and J are TRBV7-2 and TRBJ1-2; D remains ambiguous. The CDR3: CASSHAASGYTF. CDR3 DNA sequence: TGTGCCAGCAGCCACGCGGCAAGCGGCTACACCTTC.